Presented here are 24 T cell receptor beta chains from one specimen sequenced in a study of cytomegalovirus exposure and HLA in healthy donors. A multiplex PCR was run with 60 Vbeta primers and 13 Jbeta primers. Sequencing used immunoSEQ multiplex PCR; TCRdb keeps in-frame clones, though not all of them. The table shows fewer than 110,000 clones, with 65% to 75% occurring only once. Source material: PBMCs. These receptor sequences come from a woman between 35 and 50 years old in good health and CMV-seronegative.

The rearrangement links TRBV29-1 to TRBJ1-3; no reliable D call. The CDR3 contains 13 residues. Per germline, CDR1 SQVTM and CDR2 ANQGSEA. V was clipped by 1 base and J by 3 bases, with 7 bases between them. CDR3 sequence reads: CSVEVTNGNTIYF. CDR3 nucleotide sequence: TGCAGCGTTGAAGTTACAAATGGAAACACCATATATTTT.

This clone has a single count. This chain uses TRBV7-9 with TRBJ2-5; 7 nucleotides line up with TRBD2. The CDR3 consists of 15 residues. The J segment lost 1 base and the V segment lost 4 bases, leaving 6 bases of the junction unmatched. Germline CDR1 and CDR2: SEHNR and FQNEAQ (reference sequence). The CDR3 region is CASSSGGPVQETQYF. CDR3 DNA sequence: TGTGCCAGCAGCTCGGGGGGACCAGTCCAAGAGACCCAGTACTTC.

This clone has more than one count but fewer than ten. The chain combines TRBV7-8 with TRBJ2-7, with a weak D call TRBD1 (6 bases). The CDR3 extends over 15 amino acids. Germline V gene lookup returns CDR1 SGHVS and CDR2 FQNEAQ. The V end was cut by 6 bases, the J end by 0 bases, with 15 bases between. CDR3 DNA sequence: TGTGCCAGCAGATTTCGGACAGAAAGCTCCTACGAGCAGTACTTC. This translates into CASRFRTESSYEQYF.

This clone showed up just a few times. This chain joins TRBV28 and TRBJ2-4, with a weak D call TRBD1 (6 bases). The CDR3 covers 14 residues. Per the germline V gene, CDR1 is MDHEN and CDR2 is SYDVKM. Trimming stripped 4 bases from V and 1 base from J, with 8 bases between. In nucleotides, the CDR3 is TGTGCCAGCAGTTCCCAGGGGGCCAAAAACATTCAGTACTTC. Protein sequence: CASSSQGAKNIQYF.

For the CDR3, the DNA is TGTGCCAGCAGTTCGCTTCGGACAGGGGGTCTGAACTATGGCTACACCTTC. Translated: CASSSLRTGGLNYGYTF. The rearrangement links TRBV2 to TRBJ1-2, with 10 nucleotides matching TRBD1. The CDR3 totals 17 residues. CDR1 and CDR2 (germline): SNHLY, FYNNEI. Trimming removed 5 bases from V and 2 bases from J; junction bases left unmatched: 11.

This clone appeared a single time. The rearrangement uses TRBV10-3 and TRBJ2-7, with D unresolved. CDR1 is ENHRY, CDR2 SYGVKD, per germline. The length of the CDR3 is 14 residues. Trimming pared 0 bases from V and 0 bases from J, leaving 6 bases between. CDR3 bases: TGTGCCATCAGTGAGTCTGAGAGCTCCTACGAGCAGTACTTC. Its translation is CAISESESSYEQYF.

This CDR3 is CASSSEGGERETEAFF. CDR3 DNA: TGTGCCAGCAGTTCCGAGGGGGGGGAAAGGGAAACTGAAGCTTTCTTT. The chain employs TRBV27 and TRBJ1-1, with D possibly being TRBD1 (6 bases). V shed 4 bases and J shed 5 bases, with 20 bases lying between them. Germline-derived CDR1 and CDR2 are MNHEY and SMNVEV (reference sequence). This CDR3 is 16 amino acids long.

The CDR3 reads CASSLQGNYGYTF. CDR3 bases: TGTGCCAGCAGCCTGCAGGGCAACTATGGCTACACCTTC. The chain combines TRBV7-9 with TRBJ1-2, with D maybe TRBD1 (5 bases). The CDR3 has 13 amino acids. Per germline, CDR1 SEHNR and CDR2 FQNEAQ (reference sequence). With 5 bases removed from V and 2 bases from J, the gap between germline ends came to 9 bases.

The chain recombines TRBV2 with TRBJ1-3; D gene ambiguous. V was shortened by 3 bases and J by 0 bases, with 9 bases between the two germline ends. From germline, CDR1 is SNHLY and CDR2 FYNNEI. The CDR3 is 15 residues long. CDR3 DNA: TGTGCCAGCAGTGACAGCGCTATCTCTGGAAACACCATATATTTT. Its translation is CASSDSAISGNTIYF.

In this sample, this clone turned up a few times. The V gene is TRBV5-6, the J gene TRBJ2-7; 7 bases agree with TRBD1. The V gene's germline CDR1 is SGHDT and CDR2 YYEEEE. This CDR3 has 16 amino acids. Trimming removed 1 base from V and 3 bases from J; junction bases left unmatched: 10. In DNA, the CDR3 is TGTGCCAGCAGCTTGAGAGTGGACAGGATGATCTACGAGCAGTACTTC. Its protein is CASSLRVDRMIYEQYF.

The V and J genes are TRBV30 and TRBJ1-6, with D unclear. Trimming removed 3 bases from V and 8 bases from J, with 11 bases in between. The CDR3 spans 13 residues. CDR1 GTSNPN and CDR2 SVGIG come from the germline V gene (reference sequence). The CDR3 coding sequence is TGTGCCTGGAGAAACGGGAGAGATTCACCCCTCCACTTT. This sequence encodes CAWRNGRDSPLHF. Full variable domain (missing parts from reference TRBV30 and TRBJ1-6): SQTIHQWPATLVQPVGSPLSLECTVEGTSNPNLYWYRQAAGRGLQLLFYSVGIGQISSEVPQNLSASRPQDRQFILSSKKLLLSDSGFYLCAWRNGRDSPLHFGNGTRLTVT.

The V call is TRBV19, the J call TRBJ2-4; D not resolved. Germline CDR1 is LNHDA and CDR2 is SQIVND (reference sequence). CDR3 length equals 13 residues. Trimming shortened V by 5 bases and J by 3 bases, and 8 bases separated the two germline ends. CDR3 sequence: CASSFSGKNIQYF. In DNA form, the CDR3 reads TGTGCCAGTAGTTTCTCCGGCAAAAACATTCAGTACTTC.

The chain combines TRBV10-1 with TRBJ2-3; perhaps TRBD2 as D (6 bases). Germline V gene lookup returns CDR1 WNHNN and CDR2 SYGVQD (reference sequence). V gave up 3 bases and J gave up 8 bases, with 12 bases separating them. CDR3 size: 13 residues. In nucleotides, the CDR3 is TGCGCCAGCAGTGACGGCGGGGCGGGTACGCAGTATTTT. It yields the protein CASSDGGAGTQYF.

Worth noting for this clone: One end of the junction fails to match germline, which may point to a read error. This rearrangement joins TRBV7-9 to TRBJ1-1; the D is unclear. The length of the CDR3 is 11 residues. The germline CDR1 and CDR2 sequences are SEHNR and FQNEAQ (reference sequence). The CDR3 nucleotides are TGTTCCAGCAGCCAGCGAGGGAAAGCTTTCTTT. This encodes CSSSQRGKAFF. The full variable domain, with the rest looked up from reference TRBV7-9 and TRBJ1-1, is DTGVSQNPRHKITKRGQNVTFRCDPISEHNRLYWYRQTLGQGPEFLTYFQNEAQLEKSRLLSDRFSAERPKGSFSTLEIQRTEQGDSAMYLCSSSQRGKAFFGQGTRLTVV.

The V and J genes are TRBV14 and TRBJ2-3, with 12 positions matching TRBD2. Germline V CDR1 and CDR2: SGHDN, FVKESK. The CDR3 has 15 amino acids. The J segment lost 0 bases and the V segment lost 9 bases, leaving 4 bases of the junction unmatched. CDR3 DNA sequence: TGTGCCAGTCGGACTAGCGGGACTAGCACAGATACGCAGTATTTT. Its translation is CASRTSGTSTDTQYF.

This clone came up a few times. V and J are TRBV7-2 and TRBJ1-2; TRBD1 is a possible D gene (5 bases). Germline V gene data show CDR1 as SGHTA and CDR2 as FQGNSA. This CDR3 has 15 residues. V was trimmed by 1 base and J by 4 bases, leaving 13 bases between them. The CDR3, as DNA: TGTGCCAGCAGCTTAGAGACCGGGGGGGGCTATGGCTACACCTTC. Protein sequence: CASSLETGGGYGYTF.

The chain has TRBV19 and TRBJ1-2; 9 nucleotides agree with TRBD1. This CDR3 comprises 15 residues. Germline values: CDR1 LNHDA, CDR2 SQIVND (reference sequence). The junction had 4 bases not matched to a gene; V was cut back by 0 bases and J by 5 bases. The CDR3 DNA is TGTGCCAGTAGTATAGAGTCCGGGACAGGGTATGGCTACACCTTC. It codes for CASSIESGTGYGYTF. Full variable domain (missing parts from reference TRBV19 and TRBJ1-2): DGGITQSPKYLFRKEGQNVTLSCEQNLNHDAMYWYRQDPGQGLRLIYYSQIVNDFQKGDIAEGYSVSREKKESFPLTVTSAQKNPTAFYLCASSIESGTGYGYTFGSGTRLTVV.

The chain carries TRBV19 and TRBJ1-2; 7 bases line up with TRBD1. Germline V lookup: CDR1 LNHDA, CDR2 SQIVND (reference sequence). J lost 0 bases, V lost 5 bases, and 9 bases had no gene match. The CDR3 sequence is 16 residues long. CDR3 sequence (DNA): TGTGCCAGTAGTCTACGGGACAGAAGCCCTAACTATGGCTACACCTTC. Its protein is CASSLRDRSPNYGYTF.

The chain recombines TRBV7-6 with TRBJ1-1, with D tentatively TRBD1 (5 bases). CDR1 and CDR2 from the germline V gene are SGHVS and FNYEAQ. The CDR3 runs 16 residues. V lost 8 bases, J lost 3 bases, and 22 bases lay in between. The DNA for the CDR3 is TGTGCCAGCGCACCGTTACTGTTGGGGCGAGACACTGAAGCTTTCTTT. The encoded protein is CASAPLLLGRDTEAFF.

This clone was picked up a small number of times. Here the CDR3 DNA reads TGCGCCAGCAGCCAATACCTAAGGACAGGGACTAACTATGGCTACACCTTC. This encodes CASSQYLRTGTNYGYTF. V gene TRBV4-3 combines with J gene TRBJ1-2; 8 positions agree with TRBD1. The germline V gene encodes CDR1 LGHNA and CDR2 YSLEER. Trimming cost V 2 bases and J 0 bases; bases outside gene matches: 8. The CDR3 runs to 17 residues.

CDR3 sequence reads: CASSSTGTDAYEQYF. For the CDR3, the DNA is TGTGCCAGCAGCTCGACCGGGACAGACGCCTACGAGCAGTACTTC. The chain uses TRBV7-9 and TRBJ2-7; 7 nucleotides agree with TRBD1. The CDR3 length is 15 residues. V dropped 4 bases and J dropped 2; count of bases not matched to a gene: 8. From germline, CDR1 is SEHNR and CDR2 FQNEAQ (reference sequence).

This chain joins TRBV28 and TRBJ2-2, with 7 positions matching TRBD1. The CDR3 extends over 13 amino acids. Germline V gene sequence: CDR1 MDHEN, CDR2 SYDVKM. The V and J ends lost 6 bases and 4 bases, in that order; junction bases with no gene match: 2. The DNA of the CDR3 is TGTGCCAGCAGACAGGGGTTCACCGGGGAGCTGTTTTTT. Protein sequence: CASRQGFTGELFF.

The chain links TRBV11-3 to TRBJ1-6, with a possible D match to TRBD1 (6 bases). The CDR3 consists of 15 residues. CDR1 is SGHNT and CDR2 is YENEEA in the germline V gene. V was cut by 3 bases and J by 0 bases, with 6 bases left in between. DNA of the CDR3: TGTGCCAGCAGCTTGGACAGCTCCTATAATTCACCCCTCCACTTT. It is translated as CASSLDSSYNSPLHF.

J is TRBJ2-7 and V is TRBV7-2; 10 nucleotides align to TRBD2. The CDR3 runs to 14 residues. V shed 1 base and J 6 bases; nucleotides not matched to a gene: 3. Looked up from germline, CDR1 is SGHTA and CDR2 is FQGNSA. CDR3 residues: CASSLERGGLEQYF. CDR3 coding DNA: TGTGCCAGCAGCTTAGAGCGGGGGGGGCTCGAGCAGTACTTC. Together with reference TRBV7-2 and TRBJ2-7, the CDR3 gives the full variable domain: GAGVSQSPSNKVTEKGKDVELRCDPISGHTALYWYRQSLGQGLEFLIYFQGNSAPDKSGLPSDRFSAERTGGSVSTLTIQRTQQEDSAVYLCASSLERGGLEQYFGPGTRLTVT.